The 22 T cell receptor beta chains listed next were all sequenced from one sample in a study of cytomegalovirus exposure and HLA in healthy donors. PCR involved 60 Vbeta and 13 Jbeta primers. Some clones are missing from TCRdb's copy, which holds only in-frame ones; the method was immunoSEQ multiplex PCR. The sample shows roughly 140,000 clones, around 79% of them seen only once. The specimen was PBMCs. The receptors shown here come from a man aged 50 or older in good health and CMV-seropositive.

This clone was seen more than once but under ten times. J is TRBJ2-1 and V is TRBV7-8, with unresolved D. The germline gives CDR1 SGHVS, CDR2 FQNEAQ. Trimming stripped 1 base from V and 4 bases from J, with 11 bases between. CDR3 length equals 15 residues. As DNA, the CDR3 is TGTGCCAGCAGCTTAGTGGCCCCCAGATACAATGAGCAGTTCTTC. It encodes CASSLVAPRYNEQFF.

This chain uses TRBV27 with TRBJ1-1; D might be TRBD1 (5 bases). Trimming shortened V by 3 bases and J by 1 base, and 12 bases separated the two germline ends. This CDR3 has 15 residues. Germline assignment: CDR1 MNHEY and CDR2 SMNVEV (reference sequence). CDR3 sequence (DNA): TGTGCCAGCAGTTTGGGGCAGGGAACGAACACTGAAGCTTTCTTT. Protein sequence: CASSLGQGTNTEAFF.

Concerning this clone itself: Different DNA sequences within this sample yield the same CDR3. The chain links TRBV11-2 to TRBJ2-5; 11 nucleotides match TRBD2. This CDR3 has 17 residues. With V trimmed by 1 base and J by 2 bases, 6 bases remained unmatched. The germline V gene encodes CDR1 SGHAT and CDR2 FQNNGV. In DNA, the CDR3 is TGTGCCAGCAGCTTAGGGGGGCTAGCGGGAGGACAAGAGACCCAGTACTTC. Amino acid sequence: CASSLGGLAGGQETQYF.

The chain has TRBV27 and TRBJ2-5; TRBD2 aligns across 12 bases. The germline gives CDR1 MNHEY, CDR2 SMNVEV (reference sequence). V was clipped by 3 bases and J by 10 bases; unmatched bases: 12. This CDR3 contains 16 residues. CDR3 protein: CASSFLAGGRGEIQYF. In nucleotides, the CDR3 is TGTGCCAGCAGTTTCCTAGCGGGAGGGCGCGGGGAAATCCAGTACTTC.

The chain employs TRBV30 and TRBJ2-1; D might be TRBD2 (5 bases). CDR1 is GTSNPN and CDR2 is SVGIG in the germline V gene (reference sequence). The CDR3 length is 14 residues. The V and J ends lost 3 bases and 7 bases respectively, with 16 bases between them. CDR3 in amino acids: CAWSLSLVSNEQFF. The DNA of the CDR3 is TGTGCCTGGAGCCTATCACTAGTCTCGAATGAGCAGTTCTTC. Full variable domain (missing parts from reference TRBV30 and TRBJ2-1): SQTIHQWPATLVQPVGSPLSLECTVEGTSNPNLYWYRQAAGRGLQLLFYSVGIGQISSEVPQNLSASRPQDRQFILSSKKLLLSDSGFYLCAWSLSLVSNEQFFGPGTRLTVL.

CDR3 DNA: TGTGCCAGCAGTTTATCGGGAGAGGCGTATATGTACAATGAGCAGTTCTTC. Residues: CASSLSGEAYMYNEQFF. This chain connects TRBV27 to TRBJ2-1; a possible D gene is TRBD2 (5 bases). The CDR3 covers 17 residues. V was pared by 0 bases and J by 4 bases, with 16 bases between. CDR1 and CDR2 from the germline V gene are MNHEY and SMNVEV (reference sequence).

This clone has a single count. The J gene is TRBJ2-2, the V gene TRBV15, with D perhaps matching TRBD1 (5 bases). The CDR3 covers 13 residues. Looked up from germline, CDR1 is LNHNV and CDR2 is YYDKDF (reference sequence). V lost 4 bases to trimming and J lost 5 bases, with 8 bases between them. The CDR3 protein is CATSKGVTGELFF. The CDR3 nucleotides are TGTGCCACCAGCAAAGGGGTGACCGGGGAGCTGTTTTTT.

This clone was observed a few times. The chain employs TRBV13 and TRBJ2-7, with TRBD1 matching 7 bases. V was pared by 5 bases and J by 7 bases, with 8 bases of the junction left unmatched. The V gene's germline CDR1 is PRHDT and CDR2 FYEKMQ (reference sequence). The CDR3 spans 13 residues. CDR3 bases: TGTGCCAGCAGCGAAGAGGGGGCGGGTGAGCAGTACTTC. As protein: CASSEEGAGEQYF.

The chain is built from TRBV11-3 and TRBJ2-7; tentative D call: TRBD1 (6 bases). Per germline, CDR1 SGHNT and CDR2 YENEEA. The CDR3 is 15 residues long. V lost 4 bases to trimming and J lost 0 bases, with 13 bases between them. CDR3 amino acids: CASSSGGHDSYEQYF. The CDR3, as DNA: TGTGCCAGCAGCTCTGGGGGCCACGACTCCTACGAGCAGTACTTC.

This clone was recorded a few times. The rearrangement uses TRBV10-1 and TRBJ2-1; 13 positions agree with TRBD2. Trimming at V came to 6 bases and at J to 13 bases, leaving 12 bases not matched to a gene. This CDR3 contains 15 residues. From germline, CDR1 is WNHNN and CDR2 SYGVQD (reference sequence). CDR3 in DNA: TGCGCCAGCAGCCCGGGACTAGCGGGAACCGCCACTCAGTTCTTC. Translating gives CASSPGLAGTATQFF.

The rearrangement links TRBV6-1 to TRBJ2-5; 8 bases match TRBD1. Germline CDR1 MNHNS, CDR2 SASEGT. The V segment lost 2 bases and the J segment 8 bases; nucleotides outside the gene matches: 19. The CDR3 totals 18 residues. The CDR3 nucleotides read TGTGCCAGCAGTGAACGCGGGACAGGAGCAACTCCCAAGAGAACCCAGTACTTC. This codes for CASSERGTGATPKRTQYF.

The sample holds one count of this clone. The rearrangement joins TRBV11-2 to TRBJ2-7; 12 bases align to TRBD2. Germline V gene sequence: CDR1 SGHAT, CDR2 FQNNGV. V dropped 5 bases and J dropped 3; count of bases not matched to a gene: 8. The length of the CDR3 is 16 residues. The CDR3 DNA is TGTGCCAGCAGCGCTCAACTAGCGGGAGGATTCTACGAGCAGTACTTC. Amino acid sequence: CASSAQLAGGFYEQYF.

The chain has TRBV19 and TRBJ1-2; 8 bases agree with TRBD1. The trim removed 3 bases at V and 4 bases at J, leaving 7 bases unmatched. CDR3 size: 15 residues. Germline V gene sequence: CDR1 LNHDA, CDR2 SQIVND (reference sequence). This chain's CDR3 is CASSIAGQGSYGYTF. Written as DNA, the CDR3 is TGTGCCAGTAGTATCGCAGGACAGGGAAGCTATGGCTACACCTTC.

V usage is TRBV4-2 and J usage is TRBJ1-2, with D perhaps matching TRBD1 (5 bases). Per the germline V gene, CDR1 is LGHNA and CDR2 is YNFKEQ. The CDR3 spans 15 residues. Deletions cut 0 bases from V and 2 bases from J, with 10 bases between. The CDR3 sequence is CASSQDFAGNYGYTF. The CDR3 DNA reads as TGTGCCAGCAGCCAAGATTTCGCAGGGAACTATGGCTACACCTTC.

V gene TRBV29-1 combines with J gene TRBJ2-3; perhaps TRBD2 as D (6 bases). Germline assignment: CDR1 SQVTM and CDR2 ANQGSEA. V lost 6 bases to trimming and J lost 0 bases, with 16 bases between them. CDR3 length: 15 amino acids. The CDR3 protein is CSVDGLSVSTDTQYF. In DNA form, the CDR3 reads TGCAGCGTGGACGGACTAAGCGTTAGCACAGATACGCAGTATTTT.

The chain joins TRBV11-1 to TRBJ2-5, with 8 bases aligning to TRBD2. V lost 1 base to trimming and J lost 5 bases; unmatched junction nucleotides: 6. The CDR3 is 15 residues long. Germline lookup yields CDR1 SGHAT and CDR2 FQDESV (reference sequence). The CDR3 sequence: CASSLVTSVGETQYF. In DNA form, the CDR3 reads TGTGCCAGCAGCTTAGTGACTAGCGTCGGTGAGACCCAGTACTTC.

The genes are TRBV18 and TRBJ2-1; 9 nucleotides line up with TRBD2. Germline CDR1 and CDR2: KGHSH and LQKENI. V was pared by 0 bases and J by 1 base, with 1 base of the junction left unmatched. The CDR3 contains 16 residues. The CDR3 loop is CASSPPAGGSYNEQFF. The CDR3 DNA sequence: TGTGCCAGCTCACCACCGGCGGGAGGGTCCTACAATGAGCAGTTCTTC.

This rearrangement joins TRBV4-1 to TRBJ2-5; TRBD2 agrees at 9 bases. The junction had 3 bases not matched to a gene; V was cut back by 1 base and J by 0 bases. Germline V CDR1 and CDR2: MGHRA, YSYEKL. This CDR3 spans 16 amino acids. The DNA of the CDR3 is TGCGCCAGCAGCCAAGGAAGCGGGAGGTACCAAGAGACCCAGTACTTC. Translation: CASSQGSGRYQETQYF.

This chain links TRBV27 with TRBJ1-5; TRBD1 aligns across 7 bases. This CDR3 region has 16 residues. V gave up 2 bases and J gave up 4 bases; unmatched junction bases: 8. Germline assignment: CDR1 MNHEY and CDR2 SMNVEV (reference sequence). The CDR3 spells CASSLMFEQGNQPQHF. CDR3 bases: TGTGCCAGCAGTTTAATGTTCGAACAGGGGAATCAGCCCCAGCATTTT.

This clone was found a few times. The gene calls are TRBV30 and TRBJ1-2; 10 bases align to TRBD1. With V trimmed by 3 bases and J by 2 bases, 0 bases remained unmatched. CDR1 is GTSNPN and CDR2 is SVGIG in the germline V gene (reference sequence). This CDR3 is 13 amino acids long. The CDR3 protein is CAWRDRGNYGYTF. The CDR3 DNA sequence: TGTGCCTGGAGGGACAGGGGGAACTATGGCTACACCTTC.

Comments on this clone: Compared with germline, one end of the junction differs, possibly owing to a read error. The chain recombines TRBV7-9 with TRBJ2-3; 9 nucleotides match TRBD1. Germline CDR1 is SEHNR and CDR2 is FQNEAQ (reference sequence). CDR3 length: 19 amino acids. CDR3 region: CSSSPGPTRQGGITDTQYF. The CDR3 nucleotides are TGTTCCAGCAGCCCCGGCCCCACTCGACAGGGGGGAATCACAGATACGCAGTATTTT.

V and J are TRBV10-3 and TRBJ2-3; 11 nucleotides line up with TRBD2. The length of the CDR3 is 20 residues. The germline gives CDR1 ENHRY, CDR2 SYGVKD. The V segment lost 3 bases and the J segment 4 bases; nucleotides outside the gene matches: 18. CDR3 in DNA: TGTGCCATCAGTGACCATTCGGCTAGCGGGAGGTCAACCCCCCCAGATACGCAGTATTTT. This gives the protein CAISDHSASGRSTPPDTQYF.